Listed below are T cell receptor beta chains from one sample, sequenced in a study of lung T cells in sarcoidosis with Löfgren's syndrome. MiXCR was run by TCRdb on the reads, yielding one entry per CDR3 protein. This sample yields some 65,000 distinct CDR3 sequences, of which 20% to 25% are seen a single time; about 2.2% belongs to the top ten. The source material was CD4+ T cells from PBMCs. These receptors were obtained from a human donor with sarcoidosis (Löfgren's syndrome or another form), or a control subject (not recorded which). The CDR3 runs from the conserved cysteine through the conserved F or W. The order of the fields is D gene, J gene, V gene, clone size, CDR3 DNA, CDR3 protein. A D gene is named only where the DNA matches it firmly. Clone size appears in some rows only: once, few, many, or a class for an expanded clone.

D gene: NA; J gene: TRBJ1-4; V gene: TRBV2; clone size: NA; CDR3 DNA: TGTGCCAGCACCCTGGCGGGTTCAGGAAGTGTGTTTTTT; CDR3 protein: CASTLAGSGSVFF
D gene: NA; J gene: TRBJ2-7; V gene: TRBV19; clone size: few; CDR3 DNA: TGTGCCAGTAGTGGGGCAGGGTTCGTCGAGCAGTACTTC; CDR3 protein: CASSGAGFVEQYF
D gene: TRBD1; J gene: TRBJ1-1; V gene: TRBV27; clone size: many; CDR3 DNA: TGTGCCAGCAGTCAAAGGACAGGGACCCAAGCTTTCTTT; CDR3 protein: CASSQRTGTQAFF
D gene: NA; J gene: TRBJ1-3; V gene: TRBV7-2; clone size: many; CDR3 DNA: TGTGCCAGCAGCCCGCGGCACGGTCTAGACACCATATATTTT; CDR3 protein: CASSPRHGLDTIYF
D gene: NA; J gene: TRBJ2-5; V gene: TRBV18; clone size: few; CDR3 DNA: TGTGCCAGCTCCGGGCAGGGCCTGCAAGAGACCCAGTACTTC; CDR3 protein: CASSGQGLQETQYF
D gene: NA; J gene: TRBJ1-5; V gene: TRBV19; clone size: NA; CDR3 DNA: TGTGCCAGTAGTATAGATTGGCAGGGTGGGAATCAGCCCCAGCATTTT; CDR3 protein: CASSIDWQGGNQPQHF
D gene: NA; J gene: TRBJ2-2; V gene: TRBV5-1; clone size: NA; CDR3 DNA: TGCGCCTCCCGACGTGGAGGCGGAGGAACCGGGGAGCTGTTTTTT; CDR3 protein: CASRRGGGGTGELFF
D gene: NA; J gene: TRBJ2-6; V gene: TRBV4-1; clone size: many; CDR3 DNA: TGCGCCAGCAGCCACACTGGGGCCAACGTCCTGACTTTC; CDR3 protein: CASSHTGANVLTF
D gene: TRBD1; J gene: TRBJ2-1; V gene: TRBV4-3; clone size: few; CDR3 DNA: TGCGCCAGCAGCCCAAGACAGGGTCCGAGCTCCTACAATGAGCAGTTCTTC; CDR3 protein: CASSPRQGPSSYNEQFF
D gene: TRBD2; J gene: TRBJ2-3; V gene: TRBV5-1; clone size: few; CDR3 DNA: TGCGCCAGCAGCTTAAGAGTTAGCGGGAGCGGGGATACGCAGTATTTT; CDR3 protein: CASSLRVSGSGDTQYF
D gene: NA; J gene: TRBJ2-1; V gene: TRBV24-1; clone size: many; CDR3 DNA: TGTGCCACCAGTGACCCGGACGGGGTTTCCTACAATGAGCAGTTCTTC; CDR3 protein: CATSDPDGVSYNEQFF
D gene: NA; J gene: TRBJ2-1; V gene: TRBV5-1; clone size: few; CDR3 DNA: TGCGCCAGCAGTGATAGAGGTTCGGATGAGCAGTTCTTC; CDR3 protein: CASSDRGSDEQFF
D gene: NA; J gene: TRBJ1-1; V gene: TRBV6-6; clone size: many; CDR3 DNA: TGTGCCAGCAGTTACTCCAAGACACTTGGGGCTTTCTTT; CDR3 protein: CASSYSKTLGAFF
D gene: TRBD2; J gene: TRBJ2-3; V gene: TRBV20-1; clone size: many; CDR3 DNA: TGCAGTGCCCCGTTAGCGGGGGGGGCAGATACGCAGTATTTT; CDR3 protein: CSAPLAGGADTQYF